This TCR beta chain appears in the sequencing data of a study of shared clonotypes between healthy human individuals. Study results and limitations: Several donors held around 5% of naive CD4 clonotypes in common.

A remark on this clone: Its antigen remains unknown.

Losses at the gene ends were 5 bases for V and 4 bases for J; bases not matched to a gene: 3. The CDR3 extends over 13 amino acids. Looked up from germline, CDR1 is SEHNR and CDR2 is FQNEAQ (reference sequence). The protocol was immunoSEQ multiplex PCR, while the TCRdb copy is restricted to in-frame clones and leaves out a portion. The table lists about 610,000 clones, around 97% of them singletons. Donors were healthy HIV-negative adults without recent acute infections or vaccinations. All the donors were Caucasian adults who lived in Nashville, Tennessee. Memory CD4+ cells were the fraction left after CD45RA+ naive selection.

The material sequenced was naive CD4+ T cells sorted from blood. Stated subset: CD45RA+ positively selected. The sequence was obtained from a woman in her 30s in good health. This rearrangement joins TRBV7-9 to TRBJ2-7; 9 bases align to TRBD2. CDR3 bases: TGTGCCAGCAGCAGACTAGCGGAATACGAGCAGTACTTC. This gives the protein CASSRLAEYEQYF.